One sample yielded the 25 T cell receptor beta chains listed below, sequenced in a study of T cell repertoires in cytomegalovirus infection. TCRdb reanalysed the reads using MiXCR and keeps one entry per CDR3 protein. This sample has about 320,000 distinct CDR3 sequences, with 9% to 9.5% found just once. Sequencing used PBMCs. The source of these receptors is a human donor in good health (CMV status not recorded). Some clones in this sample may be carry-over from other donors' samples.

This clonotype was counted at least ten times. The genes are TRBV6-2 or TRBV6-3 and TRBJ1-5; D not resolved. This CDR3 contains 14 residues. Germline V gene sequence: CDR1 MNHEY, CDR2 SVGEGT. Trimming took 0 bases from V and 1 from J, leaving 4 bases between them. The CDR3, as DNA: TGTGCCAGCAGTTACTCATACAGCAATCAGCCCCAGCATTTT. Translation gives CASSYSYSNQPQHF.

A word on this clonotype: Since a much larger clone is just one base distant, this may be a read error. The genes are TRBV7-3 and TRBJ2-2, with 9 bases fitting TRBD1. The CDR3 is 16 residues long. Germline V lookup: CDR1 SGHTA, CDR2 FQGTGA. The CDR3 here is CASSSTGGRVTAELFF. The CDR3 region has the DNA TGTGCCAGCAGCTCTACAGGGGGCCGGGTAACCGCGGAGCTGTTTTTT.

This clonotype has at least ten counts. The chain joins TRBV7-2 to TRBJ1-1; D gene unclear. Germline V CDR1 and CDR2: SGHTA, FQGNSA. V lost 1 base, J lost 2 bases, and 14 bases lay in between. The CDR3 runs to 16 residues. CDR3 nucleotides: TGTGCCAGCAGCTTAGAAGGTGGCAGTTTAAACACTGAAGCTTTCTTT. As protein: CASSLEGGSLNTEAFF.

The CDR3 here is CASNPGLAGHNEQFF. In DNA form, the CDR3 reads TGTGCCAGCAACCCGGGACTAGCGGGGCACAATGAGCAGTTCTTC. This rearrangement joins TRBV6-2 or TRBV6-3 to TRBJ2-1, with 13 bases aligning to TRBD2. The CDR3 spans 15 residues. The ends lost 7 bases at V and 5 bases at J; junction bases unmatched: 5. Per the germline V gene, CDR1 is MNHEY and CDR2 is SVGEGT.

At least ten counts were recorded for this clonotype. CDR3 loop: CASSSPDTTDTQYF. The CDR3 bases are TGTGCCAGCAGCAGTCCCGACACTACAGATACGCAGTATTTT. This chain uses TRBV11-3 with TRBJ2-3; no clear D. This CDR3 comprises 14 residues. With 5 bases removed from V and 3 bases from J, the gap between germline ends came to 12 bases. The germline V gene has CDR1 SGHNT and CDR2 YENEEA. The complete variable domain, with remaining parts taken from reference TRBV11-3 and TRBJ2-3, reads EAGVVQSPRYKIIEKKQPVAFWCNPISGHNTLYWYLQNLGQGPELLIRYENEEAVDDSQLPKDRFSAERLKGVDSTLKIQPAELGDSAVYLCASSSPDTTDTQYFGPGTRLTVL.

This clonotype came up many times. This chain joins TRBV7-2 and TRBJ2-3; D perhaps matches TRBD1 (7 bases). Trimming cost V 7 bases and J 2 bases, with 16 bases left between them. CDR1 is SGHTA, CDR2 FQGNSA, per germline. There are 15 residues in the CDR3. The CDR3 spells CASIQGGHTTDTQYF. The CDR3 DNA follows: TGTGCCAGCATCCAGGGGGGACACACCACAGATACGCAGTATTTT.

In DNA form, the CDR3 reads TGCGCCAGCAGCCAAGATGGCTCGGGTGGCTATGGCTACACCTTC. It yields the protein CASSQDGSGGYGYTF. V is TRBV4-3 and J is TRBJ1-2; D unclear. The germline V and J ends were trimmed by 0 bases and 4 bases, with 12 bases remaining between them. CDR3 length: 15 amino acids. Germline V gene lookup returns CDR1 LGHNA and CDR2 YSLEER.

This clonotype showed up many times. The J gene is TRBJ2-7, the V gene TRBV6-6; D is perhaps TRBD2 (7 bases). Germline loops: CDR1 MNHNY, CDR2 SVGAGI (reference sequence). This CDR3 is 15 amino acids long. V was clipped by 2 bases and J by 2 bases, with 13 bases between them. The CDR3 coding sequence is TGTGCCAGCAGTTACGAGGGAGGGGGGCCCTACGAGCAGTACTTC. This translates into CASSYEGGGPYEQYF.

This clonotype showed up many times. J is TRBJ2-7 and V is TRBV4-1; 13 positions agree with TRBD2. V trimming: 5 bases; J trimming: 5 bases; junction bases outside the gene matches: 9. The CDR3 covers 16 residues. Germline V gene data show CDR1 as MGHRA and CDR2 as YSYEKL. In DNA, the CDR3 is TGCGCCAGCAGCACAACGACTAGCGGGAGGTTCGACGAGCAGTACTTC. Amino acids: CASSTTTSGRFDEQYF.

This clonotype showed up just a few times. The chain uses TRBV12-3 or TRBV12-4 and TRBJ1-4; D possibly corresponds to TRBD1 (5 bases). This CDR3 contains 14 residues. The germline V and J ends were trimmed by 3 bases and 5 bases, with 10 bases remaining between them. CDR3 protein: CASSFGDVNEKLFF. The CDR3 nucleotides are TGTGCCAGCAGTTTTGGGGACGTAAATGAAAAACTGTTTTTT.

Worth noting for this clonotype: Mismatch with germline at one junction end may stem from a read error. The chain carries TRBV6-6 and TRBJ2-3; D ambiguous. Germline values: CDR1 MNHNY, CDR2 SVGAGI (reference sequence). This CDR3 is 13 amino acids long. CDR3 region: CTSRPYSADTQYF. CDR3 nucleotide sequence: TGTACCAGCAGGCCCTACTCGGCAGATACGCAGTATTTT.

There are many counts of this clonotype. The chain carries TRBV20-1 and TRBJ2-1; no firm D call. This CDR3 has 13 amino acids. Trimming removed 3 bases at V and 5 bases at J, with 11 bases between. CDR1 DFQATT and CDR2 SNEGSKA come from the germline V gene (reference sequence). The CDR3 sequence: CSASPPGHNEQFF. The CDR3 DNA reads TGCAGTGCTAGCCCCCCGGGCCACAATGAGCAGTTCTTC.

There are a few counts of this clonotype. The rearrangement links TRBV7-2 to TRBJ2-5; 8 nucleotides line up with TRBD2. Germline trimming cut 3 bases from V and 5 bases from J; bases unmatched to any gene: 5. Germline values: CDR1 SGHTA, CDR2 FQGNSA. This CDR3 has 14 amino acids. As DNA, the CDR3 is TGTGCCAGCAGCTTCGGAGCGGGGGTGGAGACCCAGTACTTC. Encoded protein: CASSFGAGVETQYF.

In this sample, this clonotype turned up a few times. The chain employs TRBV25-1 and TRBJ1-5; D remains ambiguous. Trimming took off 6 bases at V and 1 base at J, with 13 bases between the two ends. In germline, CDR1 is MGHDK, CDR2 SYGVNS. There are 15 residues in the CDR3. CDR3 DNA: TGTGCCAGCAGCGCGGACGGGATAAGCAATCAGCCCCAGCATTTT. The encoded protein is CASSADGISNQPQHF.

This clonotype was observed at least ten times. The genes are TRBV12-3 or TRBV12-4 and TRBJ2-4, with 12 bases fitting TRBD2. J lost 2 bases, V lost 6 bases, and 11 bases had no gene match. The CDR3 runs to 18 residues. CDR3 DNA: TGTGCCAGCAGGACTAGCGGGGGTCCCAGGGTGACCAAAAACATTCAGTACTTC. It yields the protein CASRTSGGPRVTKNIQYF.

The chain links TRBV7-2 to TRBJ2-7; TRBD2 agrees at 11 bases. CDR1 SGHTA and CDR2 FQGNSA come from the germline V gene. This CDR3 spans 16 amino acids. V lost 2 bases to trimming and J lost 7 bases; unmatched junction nucleotides: 10. CDR3 residues: CASSLTIAGGPVEQYF. CDR3 nucleotide sequence: TGTGCCAGCAGCTTAACCATAGCGGGAGGGCCTGTTGAGCAGTACTTC.

In this sample, this clonotype turned up a few times. The chain carries TRBV7-8 and TRBJ2-2, with TRBD1 matching over 7 bases. Germline CDR1 SGHVS, CDR2 FQNEAQ. The ends lost 5 bases at V and 3 bases at J; junction bases unmatched: 6. The CDR3 spans 15 residues. CDR3 protein: CASSTRGTDTGELFF. In DNA form, the CDR3 reads TGTGCCAGCAGCACCAGGGGGACGGACACCGGGGAGCTGTTTTTT.

This clonotype was picked up many times. V is TRBV7-2 and J is TRBJ2-1; the match to TRBD2 covers 8 bases. Trimming cost V 1 base and J 8 bases; bases outside gene matches: 13. The CDR3 spans 17 residues. Per the germline V gene, CDR1 is SGHTA and CDR2 is FQGNSA. The CDR3 DNA sequence: TGTGCCAGCAGCTTAGTCGGGCTAGCGGCGGGGGGCCATGAGCAGTTCTTC. Amino acid sequence: CASSLVGLAAGGHEQFF.

The V and J genes are TRBV7-2 and TRBJ2-4; the D is unclear. CDR3 length: 16 amino acids. Trimming left V 1 base short and J 1 base short, with 11 bases between. Germline V gene sequence: CDR1 SGHTA, CDR2 FQGNSA. CDR3 in amino acids: CASSLEPGPAKNIQYF. The CDR3 nucleotides read TGTGCCAGCAGCTTAGAACCGGGTCCGGCCAAAAACATTCAGTACTTC.

V is TRBV6-2 or TRBV6-3 and J is TRBJ2-5; TRBD1 agrees at 8 bases. This CDR3 comprises 16 residues. The J segment lost 7 bases and the V segment lost 0 bases, leaving 10 bases of the junction unmatched. Per germline, CDR1 MNHEY and CDR2 SVGEGT. CDR3 nucleotide sequence: TGTGCCAGCAGTTACTCGAACACAGGGGGTGGAGGGACCCAGTACTTC. Its translation is CASSYSNTGGGGTQYF.

This clonotype was counted only a few times. J is TRBJ2-1 and V is TRBV19; TRBD2 matches at 10 bases. Germline V gives CDR1 LNHDA, CDR2 SQIVND (reference sequence). The CDR3 is made up of 15 amino acids. J lost 6 bases, V lost 7 bases, and 9 bases had no gene match. DNA for the CDR3: TGTGCCAGTAAAGTGAGCGGGAGGGCCTTCAATGAGCAGTTCTTC. Protein sequence: CASKVSGRAFNEQFF. The full variable domain, rest sourced from reference TRBV19 and TRBJ2-1, is DGGITQSPKYLFRKEGQNVTLSCEQNLNHDAMYWYRQDPGQGLRLIYYSQIVNDFQKGDIAEGYSVSREKKESFPLTVTSAQKNPTAFYLCASKVSGRAFNEQFFGPGTRLTVL.

The V call is TRBV20-1, the J call TRBJ2-7; 9 bases fit TRBD1. The V segment lost 5 bases and the J segment 2 bases; nucleotides outside the gene matches: 4. The germline V gene has CDR1 DFQATT and CDR2 SNEGSKA (reference sequence). This CDR3 comprises 13 residues. The CDR3 sequence: CSAHRDRAYEQYF. Written as DNA, the CDR3 is TGCAGTGCTCACCGGGACAGGGCCTACGAGCAGTACTTC.

In its sample, this clonotype was seen many times. The chain is built from TRBV6-1 and TRBJ2-3; TRBD1 agrees at 9 bases. With 4 bases clipped from V and 5 bases from J, the junction kept 4 bases outside the gene matches. This CDR3 spans 14 amino acids. CDR1 and CDR2 (germline): MNHNS, SASEGT. The CDR3 DNA reads as TGTGCCAGCAGTGGCAGACAGGGGGTAGATACGCAGTATTTT. Translation: CASSGRQGVDTQYF.

The chain joins TRBV5-6 to TRBJ2-4, with D unresolved. The CDR3 is made up of 13 amino acids. The germline V gene has CDR1 SGHDT and CDR2 YYEEEE. V was trimmed by 3 bases and J by 0 bases, leaving 4 bases between them. CDR3 coding DNA: TGTGCCAGCAGCTCCGTAGCCAAAAACATTCAGTACTTC. Protein sequence: CASSSVAKNIQYF.

This clonotype was detected only a few times. The CDR3 here is CASSEQGYGYTF. In DNA, the CDR3 is TGTGCCAGCAGCGAACAGGGGTATGGCTACACCTTC. The chain has TRBV7-2 and TRBJ1-2; 7 positions agree with TRBD1. The J segment lost 5 bases and the V segment lost 5 bases, leaving 2 bases of the junction unmatched. Germline loops: CDR1 SGHTA, CDR2 FQGNSA. CDR3 length: 12 amino acids.